One and the same sample provided the 29 T cell receptor beta chains below, sequenced in a study of T cell responses to AZD1222 COVID-19 vaccine. Assay used: immunoSEQ multiplex PCR; TCRdb lists only in-frame clones, some missing. The sample shows approximately 190,000 clones, approximately 91% of them seen only once. Specimen: peripheral blood, collected on day 0 of AZD1222 vaccination. The receptor set was obtained from an adult in good health.

The chain links TRBV11-2 to TRBJ1-5, with D hard to call. In germline, CDR1 is SGHAT, CDR2 FQNNGV. V shed 5 bases and J shed 8 bases, with 13 bases lying between them. There are 13 residues in the CDR3. The CDR3 DNA follows: TGTGCCAGCAGCCCCCATTTGGGCGAGCCCCAGCATTTT. This gives the protein CASSPHLGEPQHF.

The chain has TRBV18 and TRBJ1-1, with 10 bases fitting TRBD1. In germline, CDR1 is KGHSH, CDR2 LQKENI. J gave up 3 bases and V 2 bases, and 3 bases lay outside the gene matches. The CDR3 covers 15 residues. CDR3 nucleotides: TGTGCCAGCTCACCAATGACAGGGGGCTACACTGAAGCTTTCTTT. Translated, it gives CASSPMTGGYTEAFF.

The V call is TRBV5-4, the J call TRBJ1-2; maybe TRBD1 (6 bases). Trimming took 2 bases from V and 4 from J, leaving 12 bases between them. The CDR3 has 14 residues. Germline V gene sequence: CDR1 SGHNT, CDR2 YYREEE (reference sequence). The chain's CDR3 is CASSLNTGRYGYTF. In nucleotides, the CDR3 is TGTGCCAGCAGCTTAAACACAGGGCGCTATGGCTACACCTTC.

V usage is TRBV5-1 and J usage is TRBJ1-2; the D gene is possibly TRBD1 (6 bases). V dropped 1 base and J dropped 4 bases, with 11 bases sitting between them. CDR1 is SGHRS, CDR2 YFSETQ, per germline. The CDR3 consists of 14 residues. The CDR3, as DNA: TGCGCCAGCAGCTTGAACGACAGGTCCTATGGCTACACCTTC. Amino acid sequence: CASSLNDRSYGYTF. The full variable domain, rest sourced from reference TRBV5-1 and TRBJ1-2, is KAGVTQTPRYLIKTRGQQVTLSCSPISGHRSVSWYQQTPGQGLQFLFEYFSETQRNKGNFPGRFSGRQFSNSRSEMNVSTLELGDSALYLCASSLNDRSYGYTFGSGTRLTVV.

The chain combines TRBV19 with TRBJ2-7; 8 bases match TRBD1. The CDR3 runs 14 residues. V lost 4 bases and J lost 6; bases outside the gene matches: 8. Looked up from germline, CDR1 is LNHDA and CDR2 is SQIVND (reference sequence). CDR3 in amino acids: CASSRGSGGPEQYF. In DNA form, the CDR3 reads TGTGCCAGTAGTAGAGGTTCAGGGGGCCCCGAGCAGTACTTC.

This chain connects TRBV3-1 (or the pseudogene TRBV3-2) to TRBJ2-1; possibly TRBD2 for D (6 bases). The CDR3 length is 18 residues. Germline assignment: CDR1 LGHDT and CDR2 YNNKEL (reference sequence). The germline V and J ends were trimmed by 0 bases and 3 bases, with 18 bases remaining between them. The CDR3 DNA reads as TGTGCCAGCAGCCAAGATCTTGGGCAGCGGGTCATCTACAATGAGCAGTTCTTC. Its protein is CASSQDLGQRVIYNEQFF.

The chain uses TRBV27 and TRBJ2-5; 7 nucleotides match TRBD2. This CDR3 is 16 amino acids long. V lost 6 bases, J lost 7 bases, and 17 bases stayed unmatched. CDR1 and CDR2 (germline): MNHEY, SMNVEV (reference sequence). CDR3 DNA sequence: TGTGCCAGCAGCCACCAGCGGGAAGACGACTTAGGGACCCAGTACTTC. It is translated as CASSHQREDDLGTQYF.

This clone has a single count. V usage is TRBV11-3 and J usage is TRBJ2-5, with D tentatively TRBD2 (5 bases). Per germline, CDR1 SGHNT and CDR2 YENEEA. Trimming removed 0 bases at V and 5 bases at J, with 7 bases between. The CDR3 contains 13 residues. CDR3 nucleotide sequence: TGTGCCAGCAGCTTAGAGGGCGGGGAGACCCAGTACTTC. Its translation: CASSLEGGETQYF.

The chain uses TRBV4-2 and TRBJ2-1; D not certain. Trimming pared 0 bases from V and 1 base from J, leaving 10 bases between. CDR3 length equals 16 residues. CDR1 and CDR2 (germline): LGHNA, YNFKEQ. The CDR3 sequence: CASSQDMAESYNEQFF. The CDR3 bases are TGTGCCAGCAGCCAAGATATGGCTGAGTCCTACAATGAGCAGTTCTTC.

The chain couples TRBV19 to TRBJ2-7; 13 bases align to TRBD2. The V and J ends lost 3 bases and 1 base, in that order; junction bases with no gene match: 12. This CDR3 spans 19 amino acids. CDR1 and CDR2 (germline): LNHDA, SQIVND (reference sequence). This CDR3 is CASSIQNGLAGEISYEQYF. The CDR3 DNA reads TGTGCCAGTAGTATCCAAAATGGACTAGCGGGAGAGATTTCCTACGAGCAGTACTTC. Full variable domain (missing parts from reference TRBV19 and TRBJ2-7): DGGITQSPKYLFRKEGQNVTLSCEQNLNHDAMYWYRQDPGQGLRLIYYSQIVNDFQKGDIAEGYSVSREKKESFPLTVTSAQKNPTAFYLCASSIQNGLAGEISYEQYFGPGTRLTVT.

The chain employs TRBV5-5 and TRBJ2-7; 9 bases agree with TRBD1. The CDR3 covers 16 residues. The germline V gene has CDR1 SGHKS and CDR2 YYEKEE (reference sequence). Trimming took 0 bases from V and 2 from J; bases not matched to a gene: 6. CDR3 coding DNA: TGTGCCAGCAGCTTGGACCCGGGACAGGGTGCCTACGAGCAGTACTTC. Protein product: CASSLDPGQGAYEQYF.

This chain uses TRBV20-1 with TRBJ1-2; D unresolved. The V end lost 3 bases, the J end lost 8 bases, and 16 bases lay between the germline ends. Germline loops: CDR1 DFQATT, CDR2 SNEGSKA (reference sequence). The CDR3 has 13 amino acids. This CDR3 reads CSASRVGDQGYTF. CDR3 nucleotides: TGCAGTGCTAGTCGGGTCGGAGATCAGGGCTACACCTTC.

The chain carries TRBV14 and TRBJ1-3; TRBD1 might be the D (5 bases). The CDR3 totals 13 residues. With 3 bases removed from V and 9 bases from J, the gap between germline ends came to 12 bases. CDR1 SGHDN and CDR2 FVKESK come from the germline V gene. CDR3 DNA: TGTGCCAGCAGCCAGGGGCCGTTCGGCACCATATATTTT. Protein: CASSQGPFGTIYF. The entire variable domain, with the rest obtained from reference TRBV14 and TRBJ1-3, is as follows: EAGVTQFPSHSVIEKGQTVTLRCDPISGHDNLYWYRRVMGKEIKFLLHFVKESKQDESGMPNNRFLAERTGGTYSTLKVQPAELEDSGVYFCASSQGPFGTIYFGEGSWLTVV.

The genes are TRBV2 and TRBJ1-5; 8 nucleotides line up with TRBD1. Unmatched junction bases numbered 6, after V lost 8 bases and J lost 6 bases. The CDR3 loop spans 13 amino acids. CDR1 and CDR2 (germline): SNHLY, FYNNEI. For the CDR3, the DNA is TGTGCCAGCGACCAGGGGGCCCGTCAGCCCCAGCATTTT. Its translation: CASDQGARQPQHF.

V is TRBV12-3 or TRBV12-4 and J is TRBJ2-7, with D unresolved. Trimming shortened V by 4 bases and J by 2 bases, and 3 bases separated the two germline ends. The CDR3 has 11 residues. The chain's CDR3 is CASSSPYEQYF. The CDR3 nucleotides are TGTGCCAGCAGTTCCCCCTACGAGCAGTACTTC.

This chain connects TRBV18 to TRBJ1-3; D unresolved. V gave up 2 bases and J gave up 2 bases, with 19 bases separating them. The CDR3 is 18 amino acids. The germline V gene encodes CDR1 KGHSH and CDR2 LQKENI. CDR3 sequence reads: CASSPFERPRTTGNTIYF. CDR3 sequence (DNA): TGTGCCAGCTCACCATTCGAGAGACCTAGGACGACTGGAAACACCATATATTTT.

The chain recombines TRBV5-4 with TRBJ2-5; D ambiguous. This CDR3 has 12 residues. V lost 3 bases and J lost 5, with 8 bases in between. The germline V gene has CDR1 SGHNT and CDR2 YYREEE (reference sequence). The chain's CDR3 is CASSSFPETQYF. The CDR3 DNA reads TGTGCCAGCAGCTCCTTCCCCGAGACCCAGTACTTC.

This clone was seen only once. CDR3 region: CAIGAFTGEETQYF. The DNA for the CDR3 is TGTGCCATCGGCGCGTTCACAGGGGAAGAGACCCAGTACTTC. The chain couples TRBV10-3 to TRBJ2-5; the match to TRBD1 covers 7 bases. CDR3 length: 14 amino acids. V trimming: 8 bases; J trimming: 3 bases; junction bases outside the gene matches: 9. Looked up from germline, CDR1 is ENHRY and CDR2 is SYGVKD.

This clone was detected a few times. The V call is TRBV5-1, the J call TRBJ2-1; 8 bases agree with TRBD2. The CDR3 loop spans 15 amino acids. The germline CDR1 and CDR2 sequences are SGHRS and YFSETQ. The V gene end was trimmed by 3 bases and the J gene end by 3 bases; junction bases not matched to a gene: 5. The CDR3 nucleotides read TGCGCCAGCAGCTCCACTAGCGGAGTCTACAATGAGCAGTTCTTC. Its translation is CASSSTSGVYNEQFF.

This clone was found once. V usage is TRBV3-1 (or the pseudogene TRBV3-2) and J usage is TRBJ2-1, with D maybe TRBD1 (6 bases). The V gene lost 4 bases and the J gene lost 6 bases, with 10 bases spanning the gap. This CDR3 is built from 13 residues. Germline CDR1 reads LGHDT; CDR2 reads YNNKEL (reference sequence). The CDR3 sequence is CASSLRTVNEQFF. For the CDR3, the DNA is TGTGCCAGCAGCCTTCGGACAGTCAATGAGCAGTTCTTC.

This chain links TRBV5-1 with TRBJ2-7, with D possibly TRBD2 on 5 matching bases. The CDR3 loop spans 15 amino acids. Germline lookup yields CDR1 SGHRS and CDR2 YFSETQ. V shed 3 bases and J shed 1 base, with 14 bases lying between them. DNA for the CDR3: TGCGCCAGCAGCTCACGACCAACTAGGTCCTACGAGCAGTACTTC. The encoded protein is CASSSRPTRSYEQYF.

This rearrangement joins TRBV24-1 to TRBJ2-2; tentative D call: TRBD2 (6 bases). There are 14 residues in the CDR3. Trimming cost V 2 bases and J 3 bases, with 6 bases left between them. CDR1 and CDR2 (germline): KGHDR, SFDVKD. The CDR3 DNA reads TGTGCCACCAGTGATTCGGGAGACACCGGGGAGCTGTTTTTT. Its protein is CATSDSGDTGELFF.

As concerns this clone: No conserved phenylalanine or tryptophan ends this CDR3, so it is likely a read error. The DNA is left out, because the CDR3 cannot be placed on it with certainty; the CDR3 is given as TCRdb lists it. V is TRBV10-3 and J is TRBJ1-6. CDR1 is ENHRY, CDR2 SYGVKD, per germline. The CDR3 is 11 amino acids long, termini counted. CDR3 sequence reads: CAIIPGPRREQ.

This clone was detected a few times. V usage is TRBV2 and J usage is TRBJ2-4, with unresolved D. CDR3 length: 15 amino acids. Germline V lookup: CDR1 SNHLY, CDR2 FYNNEI. Trimming cost V 10 bases and J 1 base, with 17 bases left between them. This CDR3 reads CATKDRFSAKNIQYF. The CDR3, as DNA: TGTGCCACCAAGGACCGCTTCAGTGCCAAAAACATTCAGTACTTC.

V is TRBV2 and J is TRBJ1-1, with 9 bases identical to TRBD1. Looked up from germline, CDR1 is SNHLY and CDR2 is FYNNEI. The CDR3 runs to 14 residues. V lost 4 bases to trimming and J lost 6 bases; unmatched junction nucleotides: 6. The CDR3 DNA sequence: TGTGCCAGCAGTGCAACAGGGGGCTTGGCTGAAGCTTTCTTT. This encodes CASSATGGLAEAFF. Filled out from reference TRBV2 and TRBJ1-1, the complete variable domain reads EPEVTQTPSHQVTQMGQEVILRCVPISNHLYFYWYRQILGQKVEFLVSFYNNEISEKSEIFDDQFSVERPDGSNFTLKIRSTKLEDSAMYFCASSATGGLAEAFFGQGTRLTVV.

The chain recombines TRBV9 with TRBJ1-2, with TRBD1 as a possible D gene (5 bases). Germline V gives CDR1 SGDLS, CDR2 YYNGEE. The germline V and J ends were trimmed by 7 bases and 4 bases, with 20 bases remaining between them. The CDR3 covers 15 residues. The CDR3 sequence is CASEHSHRNSYGYTF. The CDR3 DNA follows: TGTGCCAGCGAACACAGCCACAGGAATTCCTATGGCTACACCTTC.

This clone has just a few counts. The J gene is TRBJ2-1, the V gene TRBV10-3, with D unclear. There are 14 residues in the CDR3. V was clipped by 8 bases and J by 5 bases, with 16 bases between them. Per germline, CDR1 ENHRY and CDR2 SYGVKD. Here the CDR3 DNA reads TGTGCCATCCTTAACGGGTTGTGGGACAATGAGCAGTTCTTC. Residues: CAILNGLWDNEQFF.

This clone has just one count. The J gene is TRBJ2-7, the V gene TRBV5-1, with D unresolved. Trimming took 4 bases from V and 3 from J, leaving 11 bases between them. The CDR3 spans 13 residues. Germline values: CDR1 SGHRS, CDR2 YFSETQ. This CDR3 reads CASSDTGVYEQYF. The CDR3, as DNA: TGCGCCAGCAGCGATACTGGGGTCTACGAGCAGTACTTC. The complete variable domain, with remaining parts taken from reference TRBV5-1 and TRBJ2-7, reads KAGVTQTPRYLIKTRGQQVTLSCSPISGHRSVSWYQQTPGQGLQFLFEYFSETQRNKGNFPGRFSGRQFSNSRSEMNVSTLELGDSALYLCASSDTGVYEQYFGPGTRLTVT.

V and J are TRBV7-3 and TRBJ1-3; no definite D call. The CDR3 contains 16 residues. The V end lost 1 base, the J end lost 0 bases, and 10 bases lay between the germline ends. Germline values: CDR1 SGHTA, CDR2 FQGTGA. The CDR3 nucleotides read TGTGCCAGCAGCTTAAACCCAGGCCTCTCTGGAAACACCATATATTTT. It yields the protein CASSLNPGLSGNTIYF.